The 9 T cell receptor beta chains in this list originate from one sample, sequenced in a study of blood T cell repertoires in COVID-19. Using immunoSEQ multiplex PCR, the repertoire was profiled, and TCRdb retains in-frame clones only, with some absent. The sample consists of tens of thousands of clones, roughly four fifths of them appearing once. The specimen was peripheral blood. These receptors were obtained from a woman of 80 years or more with acute or convalescent COVID-19.

This clone was observed a single time. J is TRBJ2-5 and V is TRBV14; D is possibly TRBD1 (5 bases). The V end lost 4 bases, the J end lost 11 bases, and 11 bases lay between the germline ends. Germline CDR1 SGHDN, CDR2 FVKESK. The CDR3 contains 11 residues. CDR3 protein: CASSLTRTQYF. CDR3 coding DNA: TGTGCCAGCAGCCTGACCCGGACACAGTACTTC.

The V gene is TRBV4-2, the J gene TRBJ2-3, with 8 bases identical to TRBD2. This CDR3 is 17 amino acids long. The junction had 12 bases not matched to a gene; V was cut back by 0 bases and J by 7 bases. Germline V CDR1 and CDR2: LGHNA, YNFKEQ. The CDR3 DNA sequence: TGTGCCAGCAGCCAAGATCCGTTAGCGGGGACTATTAATACGCAGTATTTT. The encoded protein is CASSQDPLAGTINTQYF.

The rearrangement links TRBV28 to TRBJ2-7; D is ambiguous. Trimming removed 4 bases from V and 4 bases from J, with 5 bases in between. CDR1 and CDR2 from the germline V gene are MDHEN and SYDVKM. The CDR3 has 11 residues. The CDR3 sequence: CASSYQYEQYF. CDR3 coding DNA: TGTGCCAGCAGTTACCAGTACGAGCAGTACTTC.

The chain carries TRBV7-3 and TRBJ2-3; 7 nucleotides agree with TRBD2. Germline lookup yields CDR1 SGHTA and CDR2 FQGTGA. Trimming removed 2 bases from V and 4 bases from J; junction bases left unmatched: 3. The length of the CDR3 is 14 residues. The CDR3 bases are TGTGCCAGCAGCTTATTAGCGGGCCCAGATACGCAGTATTTT. This gives the protein CASSLLAGPDTQYF.

This rearrangement joins TRBV5-1 to TRBJ2-2; 10 nucleotides line up with TRBD2. The CDR3 is made up of 15 amino acids. Germline V CDR1 and CDR2: SGHRS, YFSETQ. V lost 4 bases, J lost 6 bases, and 6 bases stayed unmatched. The CDR3 spells CASSSGLAEPGELFF. The DNA for the CDR3 is TGCGCCAGCAGCAGCGGACTAGCGGAACCCGGGGAGCTGTTTTTT.

The V call is TRBV2, the J call TRBJ2-7, with 8 bases aligning to TRBD2. V dropped 2 bases and J dropped 3; count of bases not matched to a gene: 3. CDR1 SNHLY and CDR2 FYNNEI come from the germline V gene. The CDR3 contains 14 residues. In nucleotides, the CDR3 is TGTGCCAGCAGTGAAATAGCGGGAATCTACGAGCAGTACTTC. As protein: CASSEIAGIYEQYF.

This chain uses TRBV6-5 with TRBJ1-4; D possibly corresponds to TRBD1 (5 bases). The V and J ends lost 6 bases and 10 bases respectively, with 18 bases between them. The CDR3 spans 14 residues. Per germline, CDR1 MNHEY and CDR2 SVGAGI. CDR3 sequence (DNA): TGTGCCAGCAGAGGCGACAGCAAAGGGCGAAAACTGTTTTTT. Its protein product is CASRGDSKGRKLFF.

The J gene is TRBJ1-5, the V gene TRBV4-1; TRBD1 might be the D (6 bases). The length of the CDR3 is 13 residues. Trimming pared 4 bases from V and 5 bases from J, leaving 9 bases between. The V gene's germline CDR1 is MGHRA and CDR2 YSYEKL. CDR3 bases: TGCGCCAGCAGCCCAGGGGTATATCAGCCCCAGCATTTT. It yields the protein CASSPGVYQPQHF.

V is TRBV12-3 or TRBV12-4 and J is TRBJ1-5; 7 bases match TRBD1. Trimming cost V 6 bases and J 12 bases; bases outside gene matches: 5. This CDR3 comprises 11 residues. CDR3 bases: TGTGCCAGCAGCCTGACAGGGCACCAGCATTTT. It encodes CASSLTGHQHF.